Following are 18 T cell receptor beta chains from one sample sequenced in a study of T-cell reconstitution after alpha-beta-depleted transplantation in children. The TCRbeta library incorporated unique molecular identifiers. TCRdb reprocessed the PCR reads via MiXCR and lists one record per CDR3 protein. Of around 300,000 distinct CDR3 sequences in the sample, 23% were seen once. The sequencing here drew on PBMCs, mostly from graft donor cells, taken 180 days after TCRalphabeta/CD19-depleted stem cell transplant. The receptors originated from a male patient younger than 18 who had a stem cell transplant for acute lymphoblastic leukemia, so the T cells may come from the graft donor.

The DNA of the CDR3 is TGTGCCACCAGCAGATTGGGGACTAGCGGGAGCGAGCAGTACTTC. It codes for CATSRLGTSGSEQYF. The chain is built from TRBV15 and TRBJ2-7; 14 nucleotides agree with TRBD2. Germline CDR1 LNHNV, CDR2 YYDKDF (reference sequence). The CDR3 has 15 residues. Unmatched junction bases numbered 3, after V lost 2 bases and J lost 6 bases.

The chain joins TRBV20-1 to TRBJ2-2, with no clear D. CDR3 length: 15 amino acids. Between the trimmed V and J ends, which lost 3 bases and 1 base, there was a span of 12 bases. Per germline, CDR1 DFQATT and CDR2 SNEGSKA (reference sequence). CDR3 residues: CSASSWTMNTGELFF. CDR3 DNA sequence: TGCAGTGCTAGCTCCTGGACCATGAACACCGGGGAGCTGTTTTTT.

V and J are TRBV20-1 and TRBJ1-2; D call uncertain. V was cut by 2 bases and J by 2 bases, with 9 bases left in between. Germline V lookup: CDR1 DFQATT, CDR2 SNEGSKA (reference sequence). The CDR3 has 13 amino acids. CDR3 loop: CSARSRTNYGYTF. The CDR3 nucleotides read TGCAGTGCTAGAAGCCGAACCAACTATGGCTACACCTTC.

The chain has TRBV5-1 and TRBJ2-7, with D tentatively TRBD1 (6 bases). V was trimmed by 4 bases and J by 1 base, leaving 18 bases between them. The CDR3 runs to 16 residues. Germline lookup yields CDR1 SGHRS and CDR2 YFSETQ. The CDR3 sequence is CASSLGPRQVSYEQYF. CDR3 nucleotides: TGCGCCAGCAGCCTGGGGCCGAGACAGGTTTCCTACGAGCAGTACTTC. Supplemented by reference TRBV5-1 and TRBJ2-7, the full variable domain reads KAGVTQTPRYLIKTRGQQVTLSCSPISGHRSVSWYQQTPGQGLQFLFEYFSETQRNKGNFPGRFSGRQFSNSRSEMNVSTLELGDSALYLCASSLGPRQVSYEQYFGPGTRLTVT.

This clonotype was observed a single time. The gene calls are TRBV15 and TRBJ2-7; D perhaps matches TRBD2 (5 bases). The V gene's germline CDR1 is LNHNV and CDR2 YYDKDF (reference sequence). Trimming left V 6 bases short and J 3 bases short, with 15 bases between. There are 14 residues in the CDR3. The CDR3 loop is CATRTRTGSYEQYF. CDR3 sequence (DNA): TGTGCCACCAGGACGAGGACTGGAAGCTACGAGCAGTACTTC.

This clonotype turned up a few times. The J gene is TRBJ2-1, the V gene TRBV18, with 8 nucleotides matching TRBD2. The CDR3 extends over 13 amino acids. Germline V CDR1 and CDR2: KGHSH, LQKENI. V was clipped by 2 bases and J by 10 bases; unmatched bases: 4. CDR3 nucleotide sequence: TGTGCCAGCTCACCAGACGGGGGGGGAGAGCAGTTCTTC. It specifies CASSPDGGGEQFF.

This clonotype has more than one count but fewer than ten. The chain combines TRBV6-1 with TRBJ2-2; D uncertain. CDR3 length equals 14 residues. From germline, CDR1 is MNHNS and CDR2 SASEGT. The ends were cut back, 5 bases at V and 1 base at J, with 8 bases in the middle. The CDR3 loop is CASSSQKNTGELFF. In DNA, the CDR3 is TGTGCCAGCAGTAGCCAAAAGAACACCGGGGAGCTGTTTTTT.

This clonotype was found a few times. This chain uses TRBV5-1 with TRBJ2-3; D possibly corresponds to TRBD1 (5 bases). Germline-derived CDR1 and CDR2 are SGHRS and YFSETQ. The CDR3 is made up of 15 amino acids. With 5 bases removed from V and 1 base from J, the gap between germline ends came to 14 bases. This CDR3 reads CASRVFRVGTDTQYF. CDR3 sequence (DNA): TGCGCCAGCAGAGTTTTCAGGGTCGGCACAGATACGCAGTATTTT.

CDR3 protein: CFARGRDRALYEQYF. Here the CDR3 DNA reads TGCTTTGCTAGAGGGAGGGACAGGGCCCTCTACGAGCAGTACTTC. The chain uses TRBV20-1 and TRBJ2-7; 9 bases agree with TRBD1. The CDR3 is 15 amino acids. Germline CDR1 reads DFQATT; CDR2 reads SNEGSKA (reference sequence).

This clonotype was counted between two and nine times. The rearrangement links TRBV20-1 to TRBJ1-1, with D perhaps TRBD1 (5 bases). In germline, CDR1 is DFQATT, CDR2 SNEGSKA (reference sequence). The CDR3 has 16 residues. Trimming stripped 4 bases from V and 1 base from J, with 19 bases between. The CDR3 loop is CSAKFGDAGKNTEAFF. The CDR3 bases are TGCAGTGCTAAATTTGGGGACGCAGGAAAGAACACTGAAGCTTTCTTT.

This clonotype was counted between two and nine times. This chain joins TRBV7-9 and TRBJ2-2; weak D call: TRBD2 (5 bases). Germline CDR1 is SEHNR and CDR2 is FQNEAQ (reference sequence). The CDR3 has 13 residues. Trimming stripped 11 bases from V and 2 bases from J, with 12 bases between. The CDR3: CAQCSDNTGELFF. The DNA for the CDR3 is TGTGCCCAGTGTAGCGACAACACCGGGGAGCTGTTTTTT.

In this sample, this clonotype turned up a few times. The chain's CDR3 is CSARAGRNEQFF. Here the CDR3 DNA reads TGCAGTGCTAGAGCCGGGAGGAATGAGCAGTTCTTC. The chain combines TRBV20-1 with TRBJ2-1; TRBD2 aligns across 7 bases. J was trimmed by 7 bases and V by 1 base; bases with no gene match: 1. The CDR3 sequence is 12 residues long. Germline CDR1 is DFQATT and CDR2 is SNEGSKA (reference sequence).

The CDR3 sequence: CASSPHQTAPHTEAFF. Written as DNA, the CDR3 is TGTGCCAGCAGTCCTCATCAGACAGCTCCCCACACTGAAGCTTTCTTT. The rearrangement uses TRBV12-3 or TRBV12-4 and TRBJ1-1, with D possibly matching TRBD1 (5 bases). The length of the CDR3 is 16 residues. V lost 5 bases, J lost 3 bases, and 19 bases lay in between.

The chain carries TRBV5-1 and TRBJ2-7, with D unresolved. Germline-derived CDR1 and CDR2 are SGHRS and YFSETQ. V was trimmed by 1 base and J by 4 bases, leaving 21 bases between them. The CDR3 spans 17 residues. CDR3 amino acids: CASSLSPLAGGLYEQYF. The CDR3 DNA reads as TGCGCCAGCAGCTTGAGTCCCCTGGCAGGTGGGCTTTACGAGCAGTACTTC.

The V call is TRBV4-1, the J call TRBJ2-7, with D unresolved. Germline CDR1 and CDR2: MGHRA and YSYEKL. V gave up 4 bases and J gave up 5 bases, with 15 bases separating them. This CDR3 comprises 14 residues. CDR3 protein: CASSRQLGRDEQYF. CDR3 nucleotides: TGCGCCAGCAGCCGACAATTAGGGCGCGACGAGCAGTACTTC.

The CDR3 here is CASSRILRRGLDYGYTF. CDR3 sequence (DNA): TGTGCCAGCAGCCGAATACTCCGACGGGGGCTCGACTATGGCTACACCTTC. V and J are TRBV25-1 and TRBJ1-2, with a weak D call TRBD1 (6 bases). Trimming took off 6 bases at V and 3 bases at J, with 23 bases between the two ends. Germline CDR1 is MGHDK and CDR2 is SYGVNS. The CDR3 runs 17 residues.

This clonotype was picked up many times. The chain couples TRBV20-1 to TRBJ2-3, with 12 nucleotides matching TRBD2. V lost 4 bases, J lost 4 bases, and 6 bases stayed unmatched. The CDR3 totals 15 residues. Germline-derived CDR1 and CDR2 are DFQATT and SNEGSKA (reference sequence). CDR3 coding DNA: TGCAGTGCTAACACCGGGACTAGCGGGCCAGATACGCAGTATTTT. Its protein is CSANTGTSGPDTQYF.

The table lists this clonotype with a few counts. The chain links TRBV11-1 to TRBJ1-2, with 9 nucleotides matching TRBD1. Germline assignment: CDR1 SGHAT and CDR2 FQDESV (reference sequence). The CDR3 sequence is 16 residues long. With V trimmed by 6 bases and J by 2 bases, 10 bases remained unmatched. This CDR3 is CASSRHRGLRNYGYTF. The CDR3 DNA sequence: TGTGCCAGCAGTCGACACAGGGGGCTGCGGAACTATGGCTACACCTTC.